This T cell receptor beta chain is from a study of cytomegalovirus exposure and HLA in healthy donors. The overall study: Early released data had 65 million to 100 million unique TCRs, all coming from HLA-typed donors.

60 Vbeta and 13 Jbeta primers were used in PCR. This table comes from immunoSEQ multiplex PCR, and its TCRdb copy is limited to in-frame clones, with some not included. The repertoire table contains fewer than 200,000 clones. Worth noting for this clone: What it recognizes is unknown.

The junction had 6 bases not matched to a gene; V was cut back by 0 bases and J by 5 bases. Germline V CDR1 and CDR2: SGHDT, YYEEEE. The CDR3 is made up of 15 amino acids. General study results and limits: Segments of the TCR beta V type were, in most cases, productive about 87% or about 30% of the time in an earlier analysis. CMV serostatus was the only recorded immune exposure for donors. Some V segments could not be told apart, so they were left out, TRBV6-2 and TRBV6-3 among them.

The source of this sequence is a man aged 30 to 45 in good health and CMV-seronegative. The V and J genes are TRBV5-6 and TRBJ2-7; TRBD2 aligns across 9 bases. Sequencing used PBMCs. DNA of the CDR3: TGTGCCAGCAGCTTGGCCGGGACTAGCCCCGACGAGCAGTACTTC. Protein product: CASSLAGTSPDEQYF.